These T cell receptor beta chains were read from a single sample in a study of tumor-infiltrating lymphocytes in primary liver carcinoma. Each CDR3 protein gets one entry after TCRdb re-called the multiplex PCR reads with MiXCR. The sample contains fewer than 80,000 distinct CDR3 sequences, around 66% of which appear only once. Input material: tumor-adjacent normal liver tissue. Every receptor here comes from a man aged 40-49 years with primary liver carcinoma and hepatitis B virus infection. The CDR3 runs from the conserved cysteine through the conserved F or W. D genes are given only for firm matches. Only part of the rows carry a size: once, few, many, or a class if the clone is expanded.

>TRBV11-2|TRBJ2-3|.|.
TGTGCCAGCAGTTTAGAAGTTTACACAGATACGCAGTATTTT
CASSLEVYTDTQYF
>TRBV6-5|TRBJ2-1|.|TRBD2
TGTGCCAGCAGTCGACTAGCGGATTGCAATGAGCAGTTCTTC
CASSRLADCNEQFF
>TRBV4-1|TRBJ2-3|.|TRBD1
TGCGCCGGCAGCCAAGATAAGGGGGCCACAGATACGCAGTATTTC
CAGSQDKGATDTQYF
>TRBV15|TRBJ1-2|many|.
TGTGCCACCAGCCCCAATCAGGAACCCTATGGCTACACCTTC
CATSPNQEPYGYTF
>TRBV6-2/TRBV6-3|TRBJ2-7|.|TRBD2
TGTGTCAGCAGTCTCCTAGCGGGAAGAAGGTACGAGCAGTACTTC
CVSSLLAGRRYEQYF
>TRBV5-5|TRBJ2-3|.|.
TGTGCCAGCAACTATGGGGCCGCCACAGATATGCAGTATTTC
CASNYGAATDMQYF
>TRBV4-3|TRBJ2-3|many|.
TGCGCCAGCCAAGCGACAGAGAATGGTGCAGATACGCAGTATTTT
CASQATENGADTQYF
>TRBV28|TRBJ2-5|many|.
TGTGCCAGCAGTTTCTTTGACAGGCGCGGGACCCAGTACTTC
CASSFFDRRGTQYF
>TRBV11-2|TRBJ1-1|.|.
TGTGCCAGTAGCCGAGGTAGGTCAGGTGTCTTCACTGAAGCTTTCTTT
CASSRGRSGVFTEAFF
>TRBV11-1|TRBJ2-2|.|TRBD2
TGTGCCAGCAGCCTTAGCGGGGTGAACACCGGGGAGCTGTTTTTT
CASSLSGVNTGELFF
>TRBV7-9|TRBJ2-7|.|TRBD2
TGTGCCAGCAGCGCCCTCGGCGGGAGGGCCCGGCAGTACTTC
CASSALGGRARQYF
>TRBV11-2|TRBJ2-7|few|.
TGTGCCAGCAGCTTATCGGCAGGGTTTTCCTACGAGCAGTACTTC
CASSLSAGFSYEQYF
>TRBV11-3|TRBJ2-1|.|.
TGTACCAGTAGCTTAGTTGGGCAGGGCAATCAGCAGTTCTTC
CTSSLVGQGNQQFF
>TRBV12-3/TRBV12-4|TRBJ1-2|.|.
TGTGCCAGCAGTTTGGACATAACTAACTATGACTACACCTTC
CASSLDITNYDYTF
>TRBV6-5|TRBJ2-3|few|.
TGTGCCAGCAGCCCGGACAGCTCTAGCTCAGATACGCGGTATTTT
CASSPDSSSSDTRYF
>TRBV11-1|TRBJ2-1|.|.
TGTGCCAGCTGCTTCCGGGGACCGCTGGACAATGAGCAGTTCTTC
CASCFRGPLDNEQFF
>TRBV29-1|TRBJ2-3|.|.
TGCTGCGTTGTCCCACAAGCCGATACGCAGTACTTT
CCVVPQADTQYF
>TRBV6-5|TRBJ2-3|.|TRBD2
TGTGCCAGGAACCCAGGACTAGCGGGAGCAGATACGCAGTATTTT
CARNPGLAGADTQYF